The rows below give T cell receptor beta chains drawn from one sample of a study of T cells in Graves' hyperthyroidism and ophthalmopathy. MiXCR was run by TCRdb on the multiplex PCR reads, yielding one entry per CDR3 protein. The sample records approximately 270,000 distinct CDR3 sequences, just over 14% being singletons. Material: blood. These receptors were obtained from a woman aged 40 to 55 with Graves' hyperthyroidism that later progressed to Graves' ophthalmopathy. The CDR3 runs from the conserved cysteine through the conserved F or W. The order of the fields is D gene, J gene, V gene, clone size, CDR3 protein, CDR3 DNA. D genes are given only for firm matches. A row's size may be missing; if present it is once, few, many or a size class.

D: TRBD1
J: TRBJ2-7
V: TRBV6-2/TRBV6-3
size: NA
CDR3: CASSYSSGQGPYEQYF
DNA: TGTGCCAGCAGTTACTCCAGCGGACAGGGGCCTTACGAGCAGTACTTC

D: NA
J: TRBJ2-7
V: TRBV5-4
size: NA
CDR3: CASSLETESSYEQYF
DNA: TGTGCCAGCAGCTTGGAGACGGAAAGCTCCTACGAGCAGTACTTC

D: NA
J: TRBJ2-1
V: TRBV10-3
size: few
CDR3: CAISESYVVEQFF
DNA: TGTGCCATCAGTGAGTCTTATGTTGTAGAGCAGTTCTTC

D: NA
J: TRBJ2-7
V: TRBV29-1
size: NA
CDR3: CSVDTTGSYEQYF
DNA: TGCAGCGTCGACACCACCGGGTCCTACGAGCAGTACTTC

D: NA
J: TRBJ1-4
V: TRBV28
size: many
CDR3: CASTSFKGTTNEKLFF
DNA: TGTGCCAGCACCTCTTTTAAGGGGACAACTAATGAAAAACTGTTTTTT

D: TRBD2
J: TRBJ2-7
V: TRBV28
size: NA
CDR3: CASRPPGLAGGLYEQYF
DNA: TGTGCCAGCAGACCTCCGGGACTAGCGGGAGGACTCTACGAGCAGTACTTC

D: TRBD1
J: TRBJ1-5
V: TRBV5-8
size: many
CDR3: CASSLLGTVNQPQHF
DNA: TGTGCCAGCAGCTTGCTCGGGACAGTGAATCAGCCCCAGCATTTT

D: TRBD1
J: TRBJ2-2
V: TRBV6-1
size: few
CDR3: CASSSGGGGAPTGELFF
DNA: TGTGCCAGCAGCTCAGGGGGCGGCGGTGCTCCCACCGGGGAGCTGTTTTTT

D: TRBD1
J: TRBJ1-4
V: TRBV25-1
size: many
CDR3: CASSESLGQGGPTNEKLFF
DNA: TGTGCCAGCAGTGAATCCCTGGGACAGGGAGGACCTACTAATGAAAAACTGTTTTTT

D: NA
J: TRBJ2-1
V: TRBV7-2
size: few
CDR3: CASSQALRSGYNEQFF
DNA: TGTGCCAGCAGCCAAGCCCTCAGGTCAGGCTACAATGAGCAGTTCTTC

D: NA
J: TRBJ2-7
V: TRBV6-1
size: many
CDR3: CASSVTQVYEQYF
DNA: TGTGCCAGCAGTGTCACGCAGGTCTACGAGCAGTACTTC

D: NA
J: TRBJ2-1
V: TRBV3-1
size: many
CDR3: CASSQDLGGKQFF
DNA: TGTGCCAGCAGCCAAGATCTTGGCGGTAAGCAGTTCTTC

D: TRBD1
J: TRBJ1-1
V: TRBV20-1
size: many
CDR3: CSAKDRRNTEAFF
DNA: TGCAGTGCCAAGGACAGGCGGAACACTGAAGCTTTCTTT

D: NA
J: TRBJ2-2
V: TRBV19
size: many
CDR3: CASSINFFSANGELFF
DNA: TGTGCCAGTAGTATAAATTTTTTCTCGGCAAACGGGGAGCTGTTTTTT